This TCR beta chain appears in the sequencing data of a study of somatic mutations in T cells in chronic GVHD (dated by TCRdb to the early 2020s). Trimming leaves V shorter by 6 bases and J shorter by 8 bases, with the junction holding 3 bases beyond the gene matches. Based on the germline V gene (reference sequence), the CDR1 and CDR2 sequences are MNHNY and SVGAGI. From cysteine to phenylalanine, the CDR3 is 13 amino acids long. The entry retains the CDR3 DNA only, 39 bases that are in frame from base 1. Isolated genomic DNA was used for TCRbeta deep sequencing. The immunoSEQ assay, provided as a commercial service, was used for TCRbeta CDR3 sequencing and initial data processing. In the original analysis: Reads were demultiplexed, adapter and primer sequences removed, similar clones merged by frequency-ratio clustering, and V, D, J genes annotated with IMGT. The clones in this table, taken by TCRdb from immuneACCESS, are in-frame only. Not every clone is retained; where verified, under half of the shortfall comes from an unresolved V gene, and the cause of the rest is unknown. V and J calls and clone size are as listed in that table; D and trimming were resolved from the DNA. The sample includes around 13,000 clones, with 78% observed a single time. The ten largest clones take up 32% of the sample.

For sorting, staining was done with anti-CD3, anti-CD4, anti-CD8 and a Vbeta20 antibody from the IOTest Beta Mark kit on a FACSAria III, reaching purity above 98%. Peripheral blood was collected in sodium heparin tubes and mononuclear cells were isolated by Ficoll-Paque PLUS density gradient centrifugation. CD4+ Vbeta20+, CD4+ Vbeta20-, and CD8+ T cell fractions were FACS-sorted before TCRbeta deep sequencing. About this clone: What this receptor recognizes is not known. No base-level quality is on record; no much larger clone is a single base apart.

The sequence is built from TRBV6-6 and TRBJ1-4, with 10 junctional bases fitting TRBD1. Sequenced: Vbeta20-negative CD4+ T cells from blood. The cell subset or site label of this sample denotes: CD4+ T cells sorted as TCR Vbeta20 negative by flow cytometry. This TCR came from a male patient aged 50 to 59 with chronic graft-versus-host disease. Some T cells may have been brought in with the graft after a transplant. The DNA sequence follows: TGTGCCAGCAGCCGGGGACAGGGGGAAAAACTGTTTTTT. The encoded protein is CASSRGQGEKLFF.